These 7 T cell receptor beta chains were all obtained from the same sample, sequenced in a study of human T cells and chemical hapten exposure. TCRdb independently ran MiXCR on the RACE reads; one entry per CDR3 protein. Among about 42,000 distinct CDR3 sequences listed, just under 9% were seen once. Documented time point: patch test 2, 6 weeks after DPC sensitization. The sample's treatment: therapeutic diphenylcyclopropenone sensitization with weekly scalp DPC. The sample was whole blood, taken in connection with sensitization to the hapten diphenylcyclopropenone (DPC). The receptors were sampled from a woman aged 40 to 49 with alopecia areata. Some clones in this sample may be carry-over from other donors' samples.

This clonotype was observed at least ten times. The chain links TRBV30 to TRBJ1-5, with 7 positions matching TRBD1. The germline gives CDR1 GTSNPN, CDR2 SVGIG (reference sequence). The CDR3 loop spans 15 amino acids. Unmatched junction bases numbered 6, after V lost 0 bases and J lost 4 bases. The CDR3 DNA sequence: TGTGCCTGGAGTGTACTGGACAGGCCAAATCAGCCCCAGCATTTT. Translating gives CAWSVLDRPNQPQHF.

Many counts were recorded for this clonotype. The chain carries TRBV27 and TRBJ2-1; TRBD1 might be the D (5 bases). Germline values: CDR1 MNHEY, CDR2 SMNVEV (reference sequence). V was trimmed by 3 bases and J by 5 bases, leaving 8 bases between them. This CDR3 spans 13 amino acids. The CDR3 spells CASSFDSNNEQFF. In DNA, the CDR3 is TGTGCCAGCAGTTTCGACAGCAACAATGAGCAGTTCTTC.

This clonotype turned up a few times. The V gene is TRBV29-1, the J gene TRBJ2-5; weak D call: TRBD1 (6 bases). V lost 5 bases and J lost 5, with 12 bases in between. Per the germline V gene, CDR1 is SQVTM and CDR2 is ANQGSEA. The CDR3 runs 12 residues. In DNA, the CDR3 is TGCAGCGTTTTTCCAGGGGAGGAGACCCAGTACTTC. It translates to CSVFPGEETQYF. Full variable domain (missing parts from reference TRBV29-1 and TRBJ2-5): SAVISQKPSRDICQRGTSLTIQCQVDSQVTMMFWYRQQPGQSLTLIATANQGSEATYESGFVIDKFPISRPNLTFSTLTVSNMSPEDSSIYLCSVFPGEETQYFGPGTRLLVL.

In this sample, this clonotype turned up many times. J is TRBJ2-5 and V is TRBV7-6, with 9 positions matching TRBD1. This CDR3 contains 16 residues. The ends lost 5 bases at V and 1 base at J; junction bases unmatched: 8. Germline-derived CDR1 and CDR2 are SGHVS and FNYEAQ. The CDR3 loop reads CASSPRGQGGQETQYF. CDR3 coding DNA: TGTGCCAGCAGCCCCCGGGGACAGGGAGGCCAAGAGACCCAGTACTTC.

This clonotype has a count of ten or more. The rearrangement links TRBV2 to TRBJ1-5; no definite D call. The germline V gene has CDR1 SNHLY and CDR2 FYNNEI. Trimming took off 0 bases at V and 6 bases at J, with 6 bases between the two ends. This CDR3 is built from 13 residues. The CDR3 coding sequence is TGTGCCAGCAGTGAAGCGCCGGGTCAGCCCCAGCATTTT. Protein: CASSEAPGQPQHF. The full variable domain, rest sourced from reference TRBV2 and TRBJ1-5, is EPEVTQTPSHQVTQMGQEVILRCVPISNHLYFYWYRQILGQKVEFLVSFYNNEISEKSEIFDDQFSVERPDGSNFTLKIRSTKLEDSAMYFCASSEAPGQPQHFGDGTRLSIL.

The rearrangement uses TRBV2 and TRBJ1-5, with 10 bases lining up with TRBD1. V lost 8 bases to trimming and J lost 0 bases; unmatched junction nucleotides: 4. CDR3 length: 15 amino acids. Germline CDR1 is SNHLY and CDR2 is FYNNEI. The chain's CDR3 is CASARTGGSNQPQHF. The CDR3 nucleotides read TGTGCCAGCGCGAGGACAGGGGGTAGCAATCAGCCCCAGCATTTT. The full variable domain, in which reference TRBV2 and TRBJ1-5 provide the parts outside the CDR3, is EPEVTQTPSHQVTQMGQEVILRCVPISNHLYFYWYRQILGQKVEFLVSFYNNEISEKSEIFDDQFSVERPDGSNFTLKIRSTKLEDSAMYFCASARTGGSNQPQHFGDGTRLSIL.

Ten or more counts support this clonotype. This chain's CDR3 is CASKEPGANVLTF. The CDR3 coding sequence is TGCGCCAGCAAAGAGCCTGGGGCCAACGTCCTGACTTTC. V and J are TRBV5-1 and TRBJ2-6; D call uncertain. The V and J ends lost 6 bases and 2 bases respectively, with 6 bases between them. The CDR3 is 13 amino acids. Germline loops: CDR1 SGHRS, CDR2 YFSETQ.